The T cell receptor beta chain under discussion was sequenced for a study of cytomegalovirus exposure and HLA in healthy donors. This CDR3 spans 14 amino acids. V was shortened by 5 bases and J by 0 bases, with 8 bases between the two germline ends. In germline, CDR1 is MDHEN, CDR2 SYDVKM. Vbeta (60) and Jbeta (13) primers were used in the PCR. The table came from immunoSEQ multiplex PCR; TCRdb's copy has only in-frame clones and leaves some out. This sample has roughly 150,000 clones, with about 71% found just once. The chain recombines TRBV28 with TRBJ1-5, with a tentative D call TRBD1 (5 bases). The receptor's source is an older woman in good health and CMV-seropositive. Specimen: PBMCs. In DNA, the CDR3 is TGTGCCAGCAGTCCCGACAGTAGCAATCAGCCCCAGCATTTT. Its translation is CASSPDSSNQPQHF.